The source of this TCR beta chain is a study of PD-L1 blockade in urothelial cancer. The wider study: The year 2014 saw patients start atezolizumab, 1,200 mg intravenously every 3 weeks. Blood was analyzed 3 weeks (second dose) and 6 weeks after treatment start. The median T cell count in blood samples was 140,000 to 150,000. Whole-study results and caveats: Better survival was predicted by below-median pretreatment blood TCR clonality.

Profiling relied on immunoSEQ multiplex PCR, and the TCRdb table lists in-frame clones only, not all of them. The data show roughly 44,000 clones, 82% seen once. Note on this clone: No antigen is known for it.

The CDR3 has 13 residues. V was trimmed by 3 bases and J by 2 bases, leaving 7 bases between them. Germline-derived CDR1 and CDR2 are MDHEN and SYDVKM. The chain has TRBV28 and TRBJ1-1; no clear D. The sequence was collected from a man between 65 and 79 years old with urothelial cancer. The material was PBMCs, obtained around atezolizumab (anti-PD-L1) treatment. The CDR3 loop reads CASSFTVNTEAFF. In DNA, the CDR3 is TGTGCCAGCAGTTTCACGGTAAACACTGAAGCTTTCTTT.